A few counts support the clone carrying this T cell receptor beta chain. As yet, its antigen is unknown. Until they underwent thyroid surgery, no patient had received any treatment. Authors' analysis steps: To classify distant metastasis in papillary thyroid cancer, a model was built from CDR3 differences across clinicopathological groups. TCRdb re-called clones via MiXCR from the PCR reads. TCRdb, not the original authors, processed these V and J calls. There are almost 4,000 clones in the sample; 36% occur only once, and 40% to 55% lies in the top ten. The data belong to a study of metastatic and nonmetastatic thyroid tumors. The overall study: Across blood and tumor or nodule tissue, repertoires from malignant and benign thyroid patients were compared with one another.

From germline, CDR1 is MDHEN and CDR2 SYDVKM. The ends lost 8 bases at V and 2 bases at J; junction bases unmatched: 5. This CDR3 is built from 13 residues. General study points: Within blood and tumor, benign nodules reportedly had significantly lower TCR beta diversity than malignant thyroid tumors did.

The receptor comes from a female donor with papillary thyroid cancer or a benign thyroid nodule (not recorded which). Some clones in this sample may be carry-over from other donors' samples. The sample consisted of tumor tissue. The genes are TRBV28 and TRBJ2-5; the match to TRBD1 covers 7 bases. The CDR3 loop is CASGYRGQETQYF. DNA of the CDR3: TGTGCCAGCGGATACAGGGGTCAAGAGACCCAGTACTTC. The complete variable domain, with remaining parts taken from reference TRBV28 and TRBJ2-5, reads DVKVTQSSRYLVKRTGEKVFLECVQDMDHENMFWYRQDPGLGLRLIYFSYDVKMKEKGDIPEGYSVSREKKERFSLILESASTNQTSMYLCASGYRGQETQYFGPGTRLLVL.